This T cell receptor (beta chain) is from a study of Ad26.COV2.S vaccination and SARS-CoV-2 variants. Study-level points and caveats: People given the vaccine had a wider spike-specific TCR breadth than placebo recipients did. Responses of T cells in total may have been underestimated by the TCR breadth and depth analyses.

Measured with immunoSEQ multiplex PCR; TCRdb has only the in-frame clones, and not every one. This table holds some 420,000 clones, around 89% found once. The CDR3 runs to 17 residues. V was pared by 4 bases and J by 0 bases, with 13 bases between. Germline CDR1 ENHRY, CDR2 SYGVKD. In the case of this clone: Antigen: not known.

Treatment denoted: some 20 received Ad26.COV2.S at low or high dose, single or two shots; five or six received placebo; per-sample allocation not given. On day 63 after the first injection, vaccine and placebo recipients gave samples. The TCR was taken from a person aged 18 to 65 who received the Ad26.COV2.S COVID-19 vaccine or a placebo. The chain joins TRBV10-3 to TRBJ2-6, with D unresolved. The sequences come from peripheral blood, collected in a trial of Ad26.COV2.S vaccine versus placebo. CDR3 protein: CAISVTFGDSGANVLTF. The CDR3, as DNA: TGTGCCATCAGTGTAACGTTTGGGGACTCTGGGGCCAACGTCCTGACTTTC.